Shown below are 14 T cell receptor beta chains from a single sample sequenced in a study of shared clonotypes between healthy human individuals. The naive CD8 fraction comprised CD45RO-negative cells positively selected for CCR7 and excluded terminally differentiated effector memory CD45RA+ cells. Here immunoSEQ multiplex PCR was the method, and the copy in TCRdb shows in-frame clones only, minus some. This table holds about 2,200,000 clones, about 92% found once. Sequenced sample: naive CD8+ T cells from PBMCs. These receptors were taken from a man younger than 35 in good health. Some clones in this sample may be carry-over from other donors' samples.

V usage is TRBV6-5 and J usage is TRBJ2-7, with 8 positions matching TRBD2. This CDR3 spans 12 amino acids. Germline V lookup: CDR1 MNHEY, CDR2 SVGAGI. J lost 5 bases, V lost 6 bases, and 3 bases had no gene match. In DNA, the CDR3 is TGTGCCAGCAGGCTAGCGGGCCACGAGCAGTACTTC. As protein: CASRLAGHEQYF.

The chain has TRBV27 and TRBJ1-5, with D maybe TRBD1 (6 bases). The CDR3 loop spans 15 amino acids. The germline V and J ends were trimmed by 6 bases and 1 base, with 13 bases remaining between them. CDR1 and CDR2 (germline): MNHEY, SMNVEV (reference sequence). In nucleotides, the CDR3 is TGTGCCAGCAGGAACAGGGCGGGGAGCAATCAGCCCCAGCATTTT. Translated: CASRNRAGSNQPQHF.

The chain uses TRBV15 and TRBJ2-1; 12 bases match TRBD2. V was pared by 3 bases and J by 5 bases, with 8 bases of the junction left unmatched. In germline, CDR1 is LNHNV, CDR2 YYDKDF (reference sequence). CDR3 length: 17 amino acids. The DNA of the CDR3 is TGTGCCACCAGCAGTTCTCCGGGACTAGCGGGTAACAATGAGCAGTTCTTC. Translated: CATSSSPGLAGNNEQFF.

Concerning this clone itself: This same CDR3 is encoded by further DNA sequences in the sample. CDR3 bases: TGTGCCAGCAGCGTAGGCGGCAGTTCGAACACCGGGGAGCTGTTTTTT. It yields the protein CASSVGGSSNTGELFF. The chain employs TRBV9 and TRBJ2-2; D is unresolved. This CDR3 contains 16 residues. Germline CDR1 is SGDLS and CDR2 is YYNGEE. V was clipped by 0 bases and J by 0 bases, with 9 bases between them.

The chain employs TRBV6-5 and TRBJ1-1; the D gene is possibly TRBD1 (5 bases). Per the germline V gene, CDR1 is MNHEY and CDR2 is SVGAGI. The CDR3 totals 16 residues. Trimming left V 0 bases short and J 1 base short, with 12 bases between. In DNA form, the CDR3 reads TGTGCCAGCAGTTACTCCCTTGGGGACGGGAACACTGAAGCTTTCTTT. Translated: CASSYSLGDGNTEAFF.

This chain connects TRBV25-1 to TRBJ1-5, with 9 bases aligning to TRBD1. Per germline, CDR1 MGHDK and CDR2 SYGVNS. The CDR3 has 15 residues. After removal of 6 bases from V and 4 bases from J, the junction contained 7 bases not matched to a gene. CDR3 DNA: TGTGCCAGCAGGGGACAGGGACAGAATAATCAGCCCCAGCATTTT. Its protein is CASRGQGQNNQPQHF.

The chain joins TRBV15 to TRBJ2-5; 8 bases are a match to TRBD2. Germline V CDR1 and CDR2: LNHNV, YYDKDF (reference sequence). V was pared by 1 base and J by 0 bases, with 7 bases of the junction left unmatched. CDR3 length: 17 amino acids. CDR3 region: CATSRVMTSEYQETQYF. DNA for the CDR3: TGTGCCACCAGCAGAGTTATGACTAGCGAGTACCAAGAGACCCAGTACTTC. The full variable domain, its missing parts supplied by reference TRBV15 and TRBJ2-5, is DAMVIQNPRYQVTQFGKPVTLSCSQTLNHNVMYWYQQKSSQAPKLLFHYYDKDFNNEADTPDNFQSRRPNTSFCFLDIRSPGLGDTAMYLCATSRVMTSEYQETQYFGPGTRLLVL.

The CDR3 bases are TGTGCCAGTAGTGGACAGGGGGCAGGAGCGGGCACTGAAGCTTTCTTT. Protein product: CASSGQGAGAGTEAFF. The J gene is TRBJ1-1, the V gene TRBV19; 11 bases are a match to TRBD1. Germline V gives CDR1 LNHDA, CDR2 SQIVND (reference sequence). The CDR3 loop spans 16 amino acids. With V trimmed by 5 bases and J by 4 bases, 9 bases remained unmatched.

This clone was seen once. The CDR3 bases are TGTGCCAGCAGGTCCGGGACGGGGCCATATTTGGCCCAGTACTTC. This codes for CASRSGTGPYLAQYF. The V call is TRBV6-5, the J call TRBJ2-5; tentatively, D is TRBD1 or TRBD2 (5 bases each). CDR1 MNHEY and CDR2 SVGAGI come from the germline V gene. The CDR3 loop spans 15 amino acids. Trimming took off 6 bases at V and 9 bases at J, with 23 bases between the two ends.

The V call is TRBV14, the J call TRBJ2-1, with D perhaps matching TRBD2 (7 bases). With 4 bases removed from V and 3 bases from J, the gap between germline ends came to 16 bases. This CDR3 region has 16 residues. Germline CDR1 reads SGHDN; CDR2 reads FVKESK. The CDR3 reads CASSLRWRGHYNEQFF. In DNA form, the CDR3 reads TGTGCCAGCAGCCTTCGGTGGCGGGGGCACTACAATGAGCAGTTCTTC.

V is TRBV28 and J is TRBJ2-7, with 9 bases lining up with TRBD1. The trim removed 8 bases at V and 4 bases at J, leaving 18 bases unmatched. The V gene's germline CDR1 is MDHEN and CDR2 SYDVKM. This CDR3 spans 17 amino acids. DNA of the CDR3: TGTGCCAGCTCCGGGGCAACGTCGGGACAGGGCAAGTACGAGCAGTACTTC. It specifies CASSGATSGQGKYEQYF.

The gene calls are TRBV9 and TRBJ1-5, with a weak D call TRBD1 (5 bases). The CDR3 is 15 residues long. CDR1 is SGDLS and CDR2 is YYNGEE in the germline V gene. V was cut by 1 base and J by 2 bases, with 10 bases left in between. The CDR3 reads CASSVSGSGNQPQHF. In nucleotides, the CDR3 is TGTGCCAGCAGCGTATCAGGGTCTGGCAATCAGCCCCAGCATTTT.

A note on this clone: The identical CDR3 is also encoded by other nucleotide sequences in the sample. The rearrangement links TRBV11-2 to TRBJ2-7; the D is unclear. The CDR3 spans 13 residues. V lost 1 base, J lost 3 bases, and 7 bases lay in between. The germline V gene encodes CDR1 SGHAT and CDR2 FQNNGV. The CDR3 is CASSLAPGYEQYF. The CDR3 bases are TGTGCCAGCAGCTTAGCTCCGGGCTACGAGCAGTACTTC.

The gene calls are TRBV28 and TRBJ1-2; D ambiguous. CDR1 is MDHEN and CDR2 is SYDVKM in the germline V gene. This CDR3 spans 14 amino acids. V gave up 5 bases and J gave up 3 bases, with 13 bases separating them. CDR3 sequence (DNA): TGTGCCAGCAGTCCCAGAGGGTTCTACTATGGCTACACCTTC. Residues: CASSPRGFYYGYTF.